The 20 T cell receptor beta chains presented below share a single source sample, sequenced in a study of blood T cells in healthy people across ages (dated by TCRdb to between 2014 and 2016). The library came from 5' RACE. Sequencing was performed on an Illumina HiSeq 2500. The second PCR ran for roughly 6 to 11 cycles and used a J-beta primer mix along with a sample-barcoded 5' primer. TCRdb trimmed the raw reads at Q25, called clones with MiXCR and kept productive beta chains. Duplicate CDR3 protein sequences are folded into a single record with the most common DNA and genes. The sample table contains about 1.4 million distinct CDR3 sequences; only one count was recorded for almost 60% of them. The ten biggest clones cover about 6.7% of the sample. Sequencing was carried out using blood. Source of these receptors: a man between 18 and 35 years old in good health.

The chain uses TRBV4-1 and TRBJ1-1, with a possible D match to TRBD1 (5 bases). V gave up 1 base and J gave up 6 bases, with 9 bases separating them. The CDR3 covers 13 residues. In germline, CDR1 is MGHRA, CDR2 YSYEKL. Here the CDR3 DNA reads TGCGCCAGCAGCCAAGGACAGCCCCCTGAAGCTTTCTTT. Its protein is CASSQGQPPEAFF.

This chain joins TRBV29-1 and TRBJ2-3; D possibly uses TRBD1 or TRBD2 (5 bases each). Germline CDR1 SQVTM, CDR2 ANQGSEA. The CDR3 has 14 amino acids. The V end was cut by 6 bases, the J end by 2 bases, with 15 bases between. The CDR3 is CSVARGRVTDTQYF. CDR3 nucleotide sequence: TGCAGCGTGGCCCGGGGCAGGGTCACAGATACGCAGTATTTT.

The chain couples TRBV7-9 to TRBJ2-7, with a tentative D call TRBD1 (7 bases). The CDR3 has 13 residues. V lost 7 bases and J lost 3, with 13 bases in between. Germline lookup yields CDR1 SEHNR and CDR2 FQNEAQ (reference sequence). CDR3 in amino acids: CASTSRGDYEQYF. The CDR3 DNA sequence: TGTGCCAGCACCTCCAGGGGGGACTACGAGCAGTACTTC.

This clonotype was picked up one time. The rearrangement uses TRBV2 and TRBJ2-3; D is perhaps TRBD1 (5 bases). This CDR3 has 13 residues. The V gene lost 6 bases and the J gene lost 7 bases, with 14 bases spanning the gap. CDR1 SNHLY and CDR2 FYNNEI come from the germline V gene. The CDR3 here is CASRGQGGYTQYF. Here the CDR3 DNA reads TGTGCCAGCAGGGGCCAGGGCGGATATACGCAGTATTTT.

This clonotype was found a few times. The chain recombines TRBV29-1 with TRBJ2-3; tentatively, D is TRBD2 (5 bases). The length of the CDR3 is 13 residues. The germline CDR1 and CDR2 sequences are SQVTM and ANQGSEA. V lost 2 bases and J lost 4, with 10 bases in between. CDR3 nucleotides: TGCAGCGTTGAAACCCCTAGCCCAGATACGCAGTATTTT. Encoded protein: CSVETPSPDTQYF.

This sequence joins TRBV20-1 and TRBJ1-5, with D unclear. Trimming took off 6 bases at V and 4 bases at J, with 13 bases between the two ends. The CDR3 has 13 amino acids. Germline loops: CDR1 DFQATT, CDR2 SNEGSKA (reference sequence). The CDR3 reads CSAEKVGNQPQHF. The CDR3 bases are TGCAGTGCGGAGAAAGTTGGAAATCAGCCCCAGCATTTT.

This clonotype was detected ten times or more. V gene TRBV15 combines with J gene TRBJ2-1, with D possibly TRBD2 on 5 matching bases. Trimming removed 5 bases from V and 0 bases from J, with 5 bases in between. CDR1 and CDR2 from the germline V gene are LNHNV and YYDKDF (reference sequence). The CDR3 covers 13 residues. The CDR3: CATSGSSYNEQFF. CDR3 in DNA: TGTGCCACCAGCGGGAGCTCCTACAATGAGCAGTTCTTC.

The V call is TRBV6-2 or TRBV6-3, the J call TRBJ2-3, with D perhaps TRBD2 (5 bases). The CDR3 loop spans 17 amino acids. Per germline, CDR1 MNHEY and CDR2 SVGEGT. Trimming removed 8 bases from V and 0 bases from J, with 21 bases in between. As DNA, the CDR3 is TGTGCCAGCCGGGAAGGTAGGCTAATGACAAGCACAGATACGCAGTATTTT. Its translation: CASREGRLMTSTDTQYF.

This clonotype was recorded a few times. The chain employs TRBV27 and TRBJ2-7; the match to TRBD2 covers 7 bases. This CDR3 has 15 amino acids. The V and J ends lost 0 bases and 2 bases, in that order; junction bases with no gene match: 4. The germline V gene encodes CDR1 MNHEY and CDR2 SMNVEV (reference sequence). The CDR3 DNA is TGTGCCAGCAGTTTATCGATCGGGAGGACCTACGAGCAGTACTTC. Its translation: CASSLSIGRTYEQYF.

V usage is TRBV5-1 and J usage is TRBJ2-3; 8 bases are a match to TRBD2. CDR1 SGHRS and CDR2 YFSETQ come from the germline V gene. The junction had 12 bases not matched to a gene; V was cut back by 4 bases and J by 5 bases. The CDR3 runs 16 residues. CDR3 sequence: CASSLYTSGALDTQYF. For the CDR3, the DNA is TGCGCCAGCAGCCTCTATACTAGCGGCGCCCTAGATACGCAGTATTTT.

This clonotype was seen a few times. V and J are TRBV29-1 and TRBJ1-2; D remains ambiguous. Trimming removed 2 bases from V and 4 bases from J, with 8 bases in between. The germline V gene encodes CDR1 SQVTM and CDR2 ANQGSEA. The CDR3 runs 12 residues. The DNA of the CDR3 is TGCAGCGTTGAACTGCCAGGCTATGGCTACACCTTC. It encodes CSVELPGYGYTF.

This clonotype was observed at least ten times. The chain links TRBV6-5 to TRBJ2-7; no clear D. With 0 bases removed from V and 3 bases from J, the gap between germline ends came to 9 bases. CDR1 and CDR2 (germline): MNHEY, SVGAGI. CDR3 length: 14 amino acids. Here the CDR3 DNA reads TGTGCCAGCAGTTACTCGGGCACATTCTACGAGCAGTACTTC. As protein: CASSYSGTFYEQYF.

This clonotype appeared a few times. Relative to the germline gene, one junction end is altered; a read error may explain this. The chain is built from TRBV27 and TRBJ2-2; 10 positions agree with TRBD2. Germline V gene data show CDR1 as MNHEY and CDR2 as SMNVEV (reference sequence). CDR3 length: 16 residues. The CDR3 reads CASSLEREGWTGELFF. In nucleotides, the CDR3 is TGTGCCAGCAGTTTAGAGCGGGAGGGATGGACCGGGGAGTTGTTTTTT.

CDR3 loop: CASSPIDTDTQYF. CDR3 in DNA: TGCGCCAGCAGCCCTATTGACACAGATACGCAGTATTTT. V is TRBV5-1 and J is TRBJ2-3, with D unclear. Germline loops: CDR1 SGHRS, CDR2 YFSETQ. Trimming removed 4 bases at V and 2 bases at J, with 8 bases between. This CDR3 contains 13 residues. The variable domain in full, completed from reference TRBV5-1 and TRBJ2-3, reads KAGVTQTPRYLIKTRGQQVTLSCSPISGHRSVSWYQQTPGQGLQFLFEYFSETQRNKGNFPGRFSGRQFSNSRSEMNVSTLELGDSALYLCASSPIDTDTQYFGPGTRLTVL.

The chain links TRBV29-1 to TRBJ2-1, with D possibly being TRBD2 (6 bases). The J call is uncertain, as TRBJ2-7 better fits the DNA end. CDR3 length: 14 amino acids. Germline V gene sequence: CDR1 SQVTM, CDR2 ANQGSEA. The CDR3 protein is CSVSGTPAYNEQYF. The DNA of the CDR3 is TGCAGCGTGTCCGGGACTCCAGCCTACAATGAGCAGTACTTC.

This clonotype has only a few counts. The chain links TRBV21-1 to TRBJ2-3; the D call of TRBD1 is as the table states it, not checked on the DNA. TRBV21-1 is assigned pseudogene status. CDR3 size: 17 residues. The CDR3 coding sequence is TGTGCCAGCAGCAGCCCCGGGACAGGACCCTTGACAGATACGCAGTATTTT. Protein product: CASSSPGTGPLTDTQYF.

The chain carries TRBV4-1 and TRBJ1-2; no reliable D call. Germline V lookup: CDR1 MGHRA, CDR2 YSYEKL. The CDR3 has 12 amino acids. V was cut by 3 bases and J by 9 bases, with 11 bases left in between. The CDR3 loop is CASSQPAGSYTF. The CDR3 nucleotides read TGCGCCAGCAGCCAGCCGGCGGGGAGCTACACCTTC.

The chain uses TRBV6-1 and TRBJ1-1; D remains ambiguous. The CDR3 has 14 residues. Trimming cost V 6 bases and J 7 bases, with 18 bases left between them. CDR1 MNHNS and CDR2 SASEGT come from the germline V gene. The CDR3 here is CASRNPPFGDEAFF. DNA of the CDR3: TGTGCCAGCAGGAACCCCCCGTTCGGAGATGAAGCTTTCTTT.

The chain recombines TRBV7-2 with TRBJ2-7; perhaps TRBD1 as D (6 bases). Germline V lookup: CDR1 SGHTA, CDR2 FQGNSA. CDR3 size: 14 residues. Trimming shortened V by 5 bases and J by 0 bases, and 11 bases separated the two germline ends. CDR3 protein: CASSRRGFSYEQYF. CDR3 bases: TGTGCCAGCAGCCGTAGGGGGTTCTCCTACGAGCAGTACTTC.

This chain connects TRBV27 to TRBJ2-1; D is unresolved. This CDR3 has 17 amino acids. The germline gives CDR1 MNHEY, CDR2 SMNVEV (reference sequence). Trimming stripped 1 base from V and 5 bases from J, with 18 bases between. In nucleotides, the CDR3 is TGTGCCAGCAGTTTATTGCCGGCGGCCGGTGCCCACAATGAGCAGTTCTTC. Amino acid sequence: CASSLLPAAGAHNEQFF.